This TCR beta chain was captured in a study of T cell responses to AZD1222 COVID-19 vaccine (dated by TCRdb to the early 2020s). For context, the study as a whole: A total of about 240 trial participants underwent TCR sequencing, of whom about 210 received two doses of AZD1222 and about 26 received two doses of the MenACWY control vaccine. Trial participants were enrolled by age into 18-55, 56-69 and 70-plus year subgroups, with roughly 160, 29 and 62 TCR-sequenced participants respectively. Overall study outcomes, separate from this receptor: Because no day 14 peak-response samples were available, the repertoires could be characterized only after the peak T cell response. After two AZD1222 doses, both the breadth and the depth of spike-specific TCRs were significantly higher than at day 0 and than in MenACWY recipients. Vaccine-associated CD4 TCRs spanned the whole spike protein, with dominant responses in regions 160-218 and 743-854. Epitopes outside the regions mutated in the B.1.351 and B.1.1.7 variants were reportedly recognized by nearly half of the unique spike-specific TCRs. Conclusions about previously exposed vaccinees were limited because only six AZD1222 recipients were SARS-CoV-2 seropositive at baseline. In the small 56-69-year group, the increase in depth fell short of significance, most likely because of low power. Participants were mostly white British and included more females than males, and it was suggested by the authors that clonal diversity may have been underestimated.

Per the germline V gene, SGHRS is the CDR1 and YFSETQ is the CDR2. Trimmed from V: 4 bases; trimmed from J: 5 bases; junction bases lacking a gene match: 3. The CDR3 covers 13 residues, taking in both the cysteine and the phenylalanine. Just the 39-base CDR3 DNA is kept, in frame starting at base 1. The sample's time point label is to be understood as: baseline before first vaccination. In light of the paper, this sample's treatment or condition label describes: meningococcal conjugate vaccine given as trial control. Vaccinee samples were obtained from the UK trials COV001 and COV002, which included a single-blind randomized controlled phase 2/3 trial of AZD1222 (ChAdOx1 nCoV-19) in healthy adults. Trial participant PBMC samples were collected at day 0 and day 28 after the second dose for TCRbeta chain sequencing. The CDR3 regions of human TCRbeta chains were analyzed by immunosequencing. The source study handled its data this way. Repertoire TCRs were checked for matches against a reference library of SARS-CoV-2-specific TCRs that had been generated using the MIRA antigen-specificity platform. Breadth meant the fraction of unique TCRs that were SARS-CoV-2-associated, whereas depth meant the fraction of total T cells that were SARS-CoV-2-associated. Using the MIRA data, each spike-specific TCR was mapped to the spike region that the TCR reacts to and placed in a CD4 or CD8 class. Log10-transformed breadth and depth values were compared by one-way ANOVA with Sidak's multiple comparisons tests. In its TCRdb copy, this immuneACCESS table keeps in-frame sequences only and misses some clones. Where compared with another copy, unresolved V genes explain less than half of these, and the others have no known cause. The DNA was the basis for D and trimming; V, J and clone size are from that table. The sample profile shows more than 140,000 clones; 85% to 95% of them were found once. Less than 1% of the sample is in the top ten clones.

Note on this clone: The target of this receptor is not known. Base qualities were left out, and no much larger clone turns up one base away.

This chain joins TRBV5-1 to TRBJ1-2; TRBD1 lines up with 9 middle nucleotides. This clonotype originated in an adult in good health. The sequencing here drew on peripheral blood, taken on day 0 of MenACWY control vaccination. The CDR3 region has the sequence CASSPGTGYGYTF. The nucleotides read TGCGCCAGCAGCCCGGGGACAGGGTATGGCTACACCTTC. The reference TRBV5-1 and TRBJ1-2 proteins fill in what lies around the CDR3, so the full variable domain reads KAGVTQTPRYLIKTRGQQVTLSCSPISGHRSVSWYQQTPGQGLQFLFEYFSETQRNKGNFPGRFSGRQFSNSRSEMNVSTLELGDSALYLCASSPGTGYGYTFGSGTRLTVV.